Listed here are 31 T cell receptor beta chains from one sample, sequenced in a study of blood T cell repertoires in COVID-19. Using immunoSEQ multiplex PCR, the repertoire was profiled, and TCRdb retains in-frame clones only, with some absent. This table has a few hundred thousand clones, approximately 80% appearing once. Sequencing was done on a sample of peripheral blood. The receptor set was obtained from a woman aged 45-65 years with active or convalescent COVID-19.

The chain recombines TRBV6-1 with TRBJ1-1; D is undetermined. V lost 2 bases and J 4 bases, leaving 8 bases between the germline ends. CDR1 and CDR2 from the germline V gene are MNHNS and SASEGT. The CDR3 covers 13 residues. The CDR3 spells CASSETGITEAFF. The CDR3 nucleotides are TGTGCCAGCAGTGAAACGGGGATCACTGAAGCTTTCTTT.

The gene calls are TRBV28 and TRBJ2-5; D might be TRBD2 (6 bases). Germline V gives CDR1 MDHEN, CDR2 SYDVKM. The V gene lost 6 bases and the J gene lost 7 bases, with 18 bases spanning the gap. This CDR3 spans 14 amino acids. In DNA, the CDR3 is TGTGCCAGCAGCTCCTACGCGGGACCGGGGACCCAGTACTTC. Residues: CASSSYAGPGTQYF. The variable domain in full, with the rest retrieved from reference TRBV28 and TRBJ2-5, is DVKVTQSSRYLVKRTGEKVFLECVQDMDHENMFWYRQDPGLGLRLIYFSYDVKMKEKGDIPEGYSVSREKKERFSLILESASTNQTSMYLCASSSYAGPGTQYFGPGTRLLVL.

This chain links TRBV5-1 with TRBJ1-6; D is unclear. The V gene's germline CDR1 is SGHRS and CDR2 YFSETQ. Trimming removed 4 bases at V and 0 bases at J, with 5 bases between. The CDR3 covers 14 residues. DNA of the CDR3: TGCGCCAGCAGCCGGAGCTCCTATAATTCACCCCTCCACTTT. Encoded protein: CASSRSSYNSPLHF.

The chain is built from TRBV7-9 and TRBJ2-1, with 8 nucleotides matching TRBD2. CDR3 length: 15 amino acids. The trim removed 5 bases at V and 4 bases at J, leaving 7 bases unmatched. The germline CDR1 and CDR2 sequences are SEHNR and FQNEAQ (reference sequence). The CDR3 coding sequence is TGTGCCAGCAGCCCAGGACTAGCAGCTTACAATGAGCAGTTCTTC. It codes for CASSPGLAAYNEQFF.

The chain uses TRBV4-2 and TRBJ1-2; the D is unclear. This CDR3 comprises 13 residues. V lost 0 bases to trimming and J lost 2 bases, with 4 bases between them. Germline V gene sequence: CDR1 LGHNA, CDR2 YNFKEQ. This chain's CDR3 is CASSQDQNYGYTF. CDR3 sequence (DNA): TGTGCCAGCAGCCAAGACCAGAACTATGGCTACACCTTC.

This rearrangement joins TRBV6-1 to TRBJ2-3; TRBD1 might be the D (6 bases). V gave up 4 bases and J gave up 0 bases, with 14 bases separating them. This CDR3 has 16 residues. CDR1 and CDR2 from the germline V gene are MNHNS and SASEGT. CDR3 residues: CASSGQGHPSTDTQYF. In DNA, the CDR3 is TGTGCCAGCAGTGGGCAGGGACACCCTAGCACAGATACGCAGTATTTT.

Here the CDR3 reads CAWSVPGLGYEQYF. CDR3 sequence (DNA): TGTGCCTGGAGTGTACCCGGACTAGGGTACGAGCAGTACTTC. The chain uses TRBV30 and TRBJ2-7, with 7 bases matching TRBD2. The CDR3 is made up of 14 amino acids. Per germline, CDR1 GTSNPN and CDR2 SVGIG (reference sequence). The ends lost 0 bases at V and 4 bases at J; junction bases unmatched: 6. The variable domain in full, completed from reference TRBV30 and TRBJ2-7, reads SQTIHQWPATLVQPVGSPLSLECTVEGTSNPNLYWYRQAAGRGLQLLFYSVGIGQISSEVPQNLSASRPQDRQFILSSKKLLLSDSGFYLCAWSVPGLGYEQYFGPGTRLTVT.

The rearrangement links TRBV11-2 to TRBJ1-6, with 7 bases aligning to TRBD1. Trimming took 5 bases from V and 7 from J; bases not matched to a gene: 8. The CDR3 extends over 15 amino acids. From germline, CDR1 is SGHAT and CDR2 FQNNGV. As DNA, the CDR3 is TGTGCCAGCAGCATAGGACAGGCGGGCAATTCACCCCTCCACTTT. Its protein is CASSIGQAGNSPLHF.

The CDR3 DNA reads TGTGCCAGCAGCCGGGAACTAGCGGGAGGGAGCGAGCAGTACTTC. It encodes CASSRELAGGSEQYF. The V call is TRBV7-6, the J call TRBJ2-7; 13 bases line up with TRBD2. Germline V gene lookup returns CDR1 SGHVS and CDR2 FNYEAQ. The CDR3 extends over 15 amino acids. V lost 5 bases to trimming and J lost 6 bases; unmatched junction nucleotides: 7.

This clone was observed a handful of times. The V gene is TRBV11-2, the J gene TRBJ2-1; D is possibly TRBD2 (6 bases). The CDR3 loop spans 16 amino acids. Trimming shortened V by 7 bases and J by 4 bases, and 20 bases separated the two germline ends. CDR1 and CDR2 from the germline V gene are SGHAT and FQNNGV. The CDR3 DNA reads TGTGCCAGCAAGGTACGTGGCGGGGAAGATTACAATGAGCAGTTCTTC. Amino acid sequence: CASKVRGGEDYNEQFF.

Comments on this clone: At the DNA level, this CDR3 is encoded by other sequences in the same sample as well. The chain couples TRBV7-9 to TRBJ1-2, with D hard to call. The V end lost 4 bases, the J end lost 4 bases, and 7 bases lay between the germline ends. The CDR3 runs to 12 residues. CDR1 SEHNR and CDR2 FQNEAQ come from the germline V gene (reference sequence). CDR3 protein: CASSSGGYGYTF. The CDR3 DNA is TGTGCCAGCAGCTCTGGCGGCTATGGCTACACCTTC.

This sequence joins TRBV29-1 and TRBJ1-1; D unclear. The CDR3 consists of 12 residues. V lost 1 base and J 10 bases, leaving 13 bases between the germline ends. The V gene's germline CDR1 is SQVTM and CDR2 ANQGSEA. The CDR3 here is CSVEAPPSVAFF. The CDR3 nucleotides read TGCAGCGTTGAAGCCCCGCCATCGGTAGCTTTCTTT.

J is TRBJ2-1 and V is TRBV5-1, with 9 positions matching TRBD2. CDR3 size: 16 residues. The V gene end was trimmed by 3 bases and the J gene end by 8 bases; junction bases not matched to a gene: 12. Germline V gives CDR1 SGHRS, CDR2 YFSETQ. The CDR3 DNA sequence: TGCGCCAGCAGCTCTGTCGGGGCGGGAGGGGCTGATGAGCAGTTCTTC. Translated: CASSSVGAGGADEQFF.

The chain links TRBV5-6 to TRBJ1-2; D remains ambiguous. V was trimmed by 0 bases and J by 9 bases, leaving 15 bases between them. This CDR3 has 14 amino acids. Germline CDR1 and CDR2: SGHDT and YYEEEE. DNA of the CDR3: TGTGCCAGCAGCTTGGTCACAGTGGTTGCTAGCTACACCTTC. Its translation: CASSLVTVVASYTF. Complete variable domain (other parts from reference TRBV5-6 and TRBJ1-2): DAGVTQSPTHLIKTRGQQVTLRCSPKSGHDTVSWYQQALGQGPQFIFQYYEEEERQRGNFPDRFSGHQFPNYSSELNVNALLLGDSALYLCASSLVTVVASYTFGSGTRLTVV.

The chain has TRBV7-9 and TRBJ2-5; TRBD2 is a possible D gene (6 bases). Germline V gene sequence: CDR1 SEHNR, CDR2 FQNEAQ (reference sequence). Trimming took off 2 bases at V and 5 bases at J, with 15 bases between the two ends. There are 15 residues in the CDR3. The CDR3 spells CASSLRPDGGETQYF. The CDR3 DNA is TGTGCCAGCAGCTTACGGCCGGACGGGGGTGAGACCCAGTACTTC.

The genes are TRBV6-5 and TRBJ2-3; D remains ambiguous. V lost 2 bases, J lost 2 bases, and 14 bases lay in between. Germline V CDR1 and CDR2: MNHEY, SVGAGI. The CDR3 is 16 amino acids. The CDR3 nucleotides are TGTGCCAGCAGTTACGTACAGTTTTCTCACACAGATACGCAGTATTTT. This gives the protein CASSYVQFSHTDTQYF.

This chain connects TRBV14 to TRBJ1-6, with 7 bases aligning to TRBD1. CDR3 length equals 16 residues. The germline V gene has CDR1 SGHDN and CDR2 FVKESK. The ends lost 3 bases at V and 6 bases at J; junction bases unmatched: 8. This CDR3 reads CASSQRKGQFNSPLHF. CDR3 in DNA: TGTGCCAGCAGCCAGAGAAAGGGACAGTTTAATTCACCCCTCCACTTT.

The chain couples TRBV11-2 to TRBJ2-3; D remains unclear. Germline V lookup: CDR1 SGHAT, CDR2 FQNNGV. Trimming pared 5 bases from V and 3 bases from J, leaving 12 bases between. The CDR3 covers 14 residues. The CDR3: CASSPSYGTDTQYF. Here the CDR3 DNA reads TGTGCCAGCAGCCCTAGTTACGGGACAGATACGCAGTATTTT.

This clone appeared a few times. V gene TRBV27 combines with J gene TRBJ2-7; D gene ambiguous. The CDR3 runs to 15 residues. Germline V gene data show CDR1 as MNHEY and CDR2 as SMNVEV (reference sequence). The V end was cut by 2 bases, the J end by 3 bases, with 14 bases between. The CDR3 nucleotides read TGTGCCAGCAGTTTACTGGCCGGGTCCTACTACGAGCAGTACTTC. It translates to CASSLLAGSYYEQYF.

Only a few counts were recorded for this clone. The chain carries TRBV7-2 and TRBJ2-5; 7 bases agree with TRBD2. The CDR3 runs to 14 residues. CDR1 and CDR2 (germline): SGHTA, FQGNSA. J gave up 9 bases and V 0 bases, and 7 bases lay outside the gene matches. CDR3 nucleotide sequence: TGTGCCAGCAGCTTAGCGCCGACTAGCAACGCCCAGTACTTC. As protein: CASSLAPTSNAQYF.

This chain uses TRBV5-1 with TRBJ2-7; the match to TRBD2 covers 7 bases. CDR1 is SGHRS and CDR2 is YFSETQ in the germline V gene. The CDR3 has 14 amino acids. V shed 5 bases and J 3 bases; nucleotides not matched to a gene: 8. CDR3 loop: CASSRSGRDYEQYF. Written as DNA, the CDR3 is TGCGCCAGCAGTCGCTCAGGGAGGGACTACGAGCAGTACTTC.

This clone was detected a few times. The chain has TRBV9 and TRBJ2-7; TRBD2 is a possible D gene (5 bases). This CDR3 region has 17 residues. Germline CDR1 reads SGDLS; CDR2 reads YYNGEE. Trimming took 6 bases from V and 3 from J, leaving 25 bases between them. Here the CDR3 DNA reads TGTGCCAGCATCGTGGAGGCCTCGCGCGTGTGGAACTACGAGCAGTACTTC. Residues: CASIVEASRVWNYEQYF.

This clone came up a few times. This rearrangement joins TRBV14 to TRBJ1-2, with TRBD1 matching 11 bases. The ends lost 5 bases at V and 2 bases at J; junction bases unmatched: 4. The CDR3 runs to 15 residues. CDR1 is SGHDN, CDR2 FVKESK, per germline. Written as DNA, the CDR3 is TGTGCCAGCAGCTCAGGACAGGGGGCGAACTATGGCTACACCTTC. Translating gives CASSSGQGANYGYTF.

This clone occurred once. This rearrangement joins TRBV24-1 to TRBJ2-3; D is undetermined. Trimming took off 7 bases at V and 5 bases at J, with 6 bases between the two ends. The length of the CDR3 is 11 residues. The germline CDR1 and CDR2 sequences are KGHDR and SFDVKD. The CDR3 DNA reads TGTGCCACCAGCTACTTAGATACGCAGTATTTT. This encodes CATSYLDTQYF.

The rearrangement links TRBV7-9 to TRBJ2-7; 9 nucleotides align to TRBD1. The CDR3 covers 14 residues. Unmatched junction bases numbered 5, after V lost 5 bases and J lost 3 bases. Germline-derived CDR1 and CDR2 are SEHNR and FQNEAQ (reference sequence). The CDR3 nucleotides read TGTGCCAGCAGCCCCACAGGGGGCTACTACGAGCAGTACTTC. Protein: CASSPTGGYYEQYF.

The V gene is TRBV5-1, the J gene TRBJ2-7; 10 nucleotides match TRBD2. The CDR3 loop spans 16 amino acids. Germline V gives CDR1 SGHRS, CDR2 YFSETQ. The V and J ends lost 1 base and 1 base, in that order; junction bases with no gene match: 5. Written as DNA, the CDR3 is TGCGCCAGCAGCTTGTCTAGCGGGGGTACATCCTACGAGCAGTACTTC. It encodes CASSLSSGGTSYEQYF.

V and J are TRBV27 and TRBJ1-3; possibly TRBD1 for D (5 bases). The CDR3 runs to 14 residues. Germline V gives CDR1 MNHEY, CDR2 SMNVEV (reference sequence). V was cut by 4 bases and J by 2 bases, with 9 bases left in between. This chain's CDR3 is CASSSRVTGNTIYF. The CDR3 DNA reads TGTGCCAGCAGTTCCAGGGTGACTGGAAACACCATATATTTT.

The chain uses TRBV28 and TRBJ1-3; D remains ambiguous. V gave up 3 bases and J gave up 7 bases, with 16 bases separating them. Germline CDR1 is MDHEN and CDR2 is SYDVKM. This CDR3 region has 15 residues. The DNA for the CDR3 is TGTGCCAGCAGTTTCGCGGGAACCCAAAGGAACACCATATATTTT. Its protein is CASSFAGTQRNTIYF.

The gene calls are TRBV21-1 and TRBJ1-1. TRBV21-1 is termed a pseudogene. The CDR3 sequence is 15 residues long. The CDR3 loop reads CASSKAKPMNTEAFF. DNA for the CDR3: TGTGCCAGCAGCAAAGCGAAACCTATGAACACTGAAGCTTTCTTT.

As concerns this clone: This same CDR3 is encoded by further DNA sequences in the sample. The CDR3 nucleotides are TGTGCCAGCTCACCCCCTAGCGGGAGATACAATGAGCAGTTCTTC. It yields the protein CASSPPSGRYNEQFF. This rearrangement joins TRBV18 to TRBJ2-1; 10 bases match TRBD2. Trimming removed 3 bases from V and 4 bases from J; junction bases left unmatched: 3. This CDR3 contains 15 residues. Germline CDR1 reads KGHSH; CDR2 reads LQKENI.

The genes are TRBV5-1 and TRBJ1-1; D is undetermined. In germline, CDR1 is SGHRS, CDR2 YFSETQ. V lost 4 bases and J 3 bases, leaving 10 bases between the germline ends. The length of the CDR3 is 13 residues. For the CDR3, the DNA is TGCGCCAGCAGCACGGCCGAGGACACTGAAGCTTTCTTT. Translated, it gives CASSTAEDTEAFF.